Detailed here is one T cell receptor beta chain. Its recognized antigen is unknown. Base qualities are not provided; no much larger clone lies one nucleotide away. This specimen comes from a study of OX40 agonist ivuxolimab in advanced cancers. Regarding the research as a whole: Ivuxolimab was a fully human IgG2 agonistic monoclonal antibody targeting the costimulatory receptor OX40 (CD134). Intravenous ivuxolimab was administered to patients every 2 weeks at six dose levels: 0.01, 0.1, 0.3, 1.5, 3 and 10 mg/kg. Among the roughly 50 dose-escalation patients, roughly 20 had hepatocellular carcinoma, approximately 15 melanoma, 9 renal cell carcinoma and 9 head and neck cancer. A male proportion of 82.7% and a mean age of approximately 60 years, ranging from 23 to 79, were recorded for the dose-escalation cohort. Prior anti-PD-1, anti-PD-L1 or anti-CTLA-4 therapy was permitted, and less than 45% of dose-escalation patients had received checkpoint inhibitors. Partial responses occurred in three dose-escalation patients, of whom one had hepatocellular carcinoma and two had cutaneous melanoma. Peripheral TCRbeta sequencing was intended to test whether TCR sequence diversity was altered and clonal T-cell expansion was caused by ivuxolimab. The paper reports the monotherapy dose-escalation portion (N ≈ 50 patients) of the phase I ivuxolimab trial. Overall results and qualifications from the work: On average, CD8+ T cells showed more expanded clones than CD4+ T cells after ivuxolimab. In the 0.1-3.0 mg/kg groups, partial responders were among the patients with the lowest normalized peripheral clonal expansion, particularly in CD8+ T cells. The antigen specificity of the clonally expanded peripheral T cells was not determined. Low levels of normalized T-cell clonal expansion were also seen in some nonresponding patients. At doses of 0.1 to 3.0 mg/kg, clonal expansion of both CD4+ and CD8+ blood T cells was observed from baseline to week 6.

Patients with autoimmune disease history or receiving systemic immunosuppression were excluded from the trial. Peripheral blood for TCR sequencing was collected from all dose cohorts at baseline, on cycle 4 day 1, and on cycle 7 day 1. The samples were taken from a phase I, first-in-human, multicenter, open-label dose-escalation trial of ivuxolimab. Adults with locally advanced or metastatic melanoma, renal cell carcinoma, hepatocellular carcinoma or head and neck squamous cell carcinoma were enrolled in the trial. CD4+ and CD8+ T cells were sorted separately from peripheral blood before TCR sequencing. CDR3 length: 13 amino acids, cysteine to phenylalanine. Only the CDR3 portion is preserved as DNA: 39 bases, with reading frame beginning at the first base. The CDR1 and CDR2 encoded by the germline V gene are MGHRA and YSYEKL. V is pared back by 0 bases and J by 8 bases, with 8 bases lying between the germline termini.

Genomic DNA was isolated from the sorted cells so that the TCRbeta CDR3 region could be sequenced. TCRbeta CDR3 regions were sequenced using the immunoSEQ Assay. TCRdb obtained this table from immuneACCESS and retained in-frame rearrangements with V and J assigned. These tables miss some clones; where compared with another copy, unresolved V genes account for less than half of the shortfall, and the remainder is unexplained. This sample holds 66,000 or so clones; approximately 86% were observed only once. Just over 2% of the sample is taken by the ten largest. Source: CD4+ or CD8+ T cells sorted from blood, taken in a trial of the OX40 agonist ivuxolimab. The TCR originated in an adult with an advanced solid tumor such as melanoma, head and neck, liver or kidney cancer. The sequence joins TRBV4-1 to TRBJ2-1; the D call is possibly TRBD1 or TRBD2, each sharing 6 bases. The DNA is as follows: TGCGCCAGCAGCCAAGAGGGGGGCGATGAGCAGTTCTTC. This sequence encodes CASSQEGGDEQFF.